Each of the 19 T cell receptor beta chains below was sequenced from the same sample in a study of T cell responses to AZD1222 COVID-19 vaccine. The table came from immunoSEQ multiplex PCR; TCRdb's copy has only in-frame clones and leaves some out. Counted here are 140,000 to 150,000 clones, roughly 92% occurring once; the ten biggest clones make up roughly 3.7%. The sequences come from peripheral blood, collected on day 0 of AZD1222 vaccination. Receptors originate from an adult in good health.

The J gene is TRBJ2-7, the V gene TRBV7-6, with 10 bases that match TRBD2. The CDR3 consists of 15 residues. Germline trimming cut 2 bases from V and 7 bases from J; bases unmatched to any gene: 8. Germline assignment: CDR1 SGHVS and CDR2 FNYEAQ. The DNA of the CDR3 is TGTGCCAGCAGCTTACGGGGGGGGACTAGCGCTGAGCAGTACTTC. Amino acid sequence: CASSLRGGTSAEQYF.

This clone was picked up one time. The chain has TRBV5-5 and TRBJ2-7; D gene unclear. The ends were cut back, 4 bases at V and 0 bases at J, with 11 bases in the middle. The CDR3 spans 14 residues. Germline V gives CDR1 SGHKS, CDR2 YYEKEE (reference sequence). DNA of the CDR3: TGTGCCAGCAGCCCACGCACCAGCTCCTACGAGCAGTACTTC. It encodes CASSPRTSSYEQYF.

The chain couples TRBV14 to TRBJ2-1; D may be TRBD1 or TRBD2 (5 bases each). The CDR3 runs to 13 residues. Trimming cost V 1 base and J 4 bases, with 5 bases left between them. Germline assignment: CDR1 SGHDN and CDR2 FVKESK. The CDR3 nucleotides read TGTGCCAGCAGCCAAGGGGGGTACAATGAGCAGTTCTTC. Translation: CASSQGGYNEQFF.

The rearrangement uses TRBV11-2 and TRBJ1-6; D not certain. The ends were cut back, 2 bases at V and 0 bases at J, with 5 bases in the middle. CDR1 is SGHAT and CDR2 is FQNNGV in the germline V gene. This CDR3 region has 15 residues. The chain's CDR3 is CASSLTDSYNSPLHF. CDR3 nucleotides: TGTGCCAGCAGCTTAACAGACTCCTATAATTCACCCCTCCACTTT. The full variable domain, completed using reference TRBV11-2 and TRBJ1-6, is EAGVAQSPRYKIIEKRQSVAFWCNPISGHATLYWYQQILGQGPKLLIQFQNNGVVDDSQLPKDRFSAERLKGVDSTLKIQPAKLEDSAVYLCASSLTDSYNSPLHFGNGTRLTVT.

This chain uses TRBV9 with TRBJ2-1; 7 positions agree with TRBD2. The CDR3 loop spans 14 amino acids. Trimming at V came to 2 bases and at J to 4 bases, leaving 3 bases not matched to a gene. CDR1 is SGDLS and CDR2 is YYNGEE in the germline V gene. The CDR3: CASSVRREYNEQFF. The CDR3 bases are TGTGCCAGCAGCGTCCGGCGGGAGTACAATGAGCAGTTCTTC.

This clone was found once. The rearrangement uses TRBV6-5 and TRBJ2-2; D possibly corresponds to TRBD2 (5 bases). Between the trimmed V and J ends, which lost 7 bases and 2 bases, there was a span of 14 bases. CDR3 length: 15 residues. In germline, CDR1 is MNHEY, CDR2 SVGAGI. In DNA, the CDR3 is TGTGCCAGCACCGGGGTGACCACCAACACCGGGGAGCTGTTTTTT. Translating gives CASTGVTTNTGELFF.

The chain carries TRBV3-1 (or the pseudogene TRBV3-2) and TRBJ2-7; D unclear. The CDR3 is made up of 12 amino acids. Germline assignment: CDR1 LGHDT and CDR2 YNNKEL (reference sequence). V was cut by 6 bases and J by 0 bases, with 6 bases left in between. The CDR3 DNA follows: TGTGCCAGCAGGAGTAACTCCTACGAGCAGTACTTC. Amino acids: CASRSNSYEQYF.

The V call is TRBV7-2, the J call TRBJ2-7; the D is unclear. This CDR3 contains 13 residues. Trimming took off 1 base at V and 6 bases at J, with 10 bases between the two ends. Germline values: CDR1 SGHTA, CDR2 FQGNSA. CDR3 bases: TGTGCCAGCAGCTTAGATGGGTTGGTCGAGCAGTACTTC. This gives the protein CASSLDGLVEQYF.

This chain joins TRBV19 and TRBJ2-3; TRBD2 matches 11 bases. Germline V lookup: CDR1 LNHDA, CDR2 SQIVND (reference sequence). This CDR3 comprises 14 residues. V dropped 4 bases and J dropped 4; count of bases not matched to a gene: 1. This CDR3 is CASSRLAGPDTQYF. Here the CDR3 DNA reads TGTGCCAGTAGTAGACTAGCGGGACCAGATACGCAGTATTTT. Full variable domain (missing parts from reference TRBV19 and TRBJ2-3): DGGITQSPKYLFRKEGQNVTLSCEQNLNHDAMYWYRQDPGQGLRLIYYSQIVNDFQKGDIAEGYSVSREKKESFPLTVTSAQKNPTAFYLCASSRLAGPDTQYFGPGTRLTVL.

Comments on this clone: This CDR3 is also generated by other DNA sequences in the sample. The chain recombines TRBV10-3 with TRBJ1-2; no clear D. V gave up 3 bases and J gave up 5 bases, with 4 bases separating them. The CDR3 has 11 residues. Germline lookup yields CDR1 ENHRY and CDR2 SYGVKD. CDR3 nucleotide sequence: TGTGCCATCAGTGACTCGTATGGCTACACCTTC. It codes for CAISDSYGYTF.

This rearrangement joins TRBV5-1 to TRBJ1-2; 8 nucleotides align to TRBD1. Germline CDR1 is SGHRS and CDR2 is YFSETQ. V trimming: 4 bases; J trimming: 4 bases; junction bases outside the gene matches: 3. This CDR3 has 13 amino acids. CDR3 loop: CASSRTGLYGYTF. DNA of the CDR3: TGCGCCAGCAGCCGGACAGGGCTCTATGGCTACACCTTC.

The chain couples TRBV30 to TRBJ2-7; 7 bases match TRBD2. The CDR3 contains 14 residues. Germline V gene lookup returns CDR1 GTSNPN and CDR2 SVGIG (reference sequence). J lost 2 bases, V lost 2 bases, and 6 bases had no gene match. CDR3 coding DNA: TGTGCCTGGAGTAGGGCTAGCGGAACCTACGAGCAGTACTTC. This codes for CAWSRASGTYEQYF. The full variable domain, completed using reference TRBV30 and TRBJ2-7, is SQTIHQWPATLVQPVGSPLSLECTVEGTSNPNLYWYRQAAGRGLQLLFYSVGIGQISSEVPQNLSASRPQDRQFILSSKKLLLSDSGFYLCAWSRASGTYEQYFGPGTRLTVT.

The chain couples TRBV27 to TRBJ1-4; TRBD1 matches at 7 bases. The length of the CDR3 is 18 residues. CDR1 is MNHEY and CDR2 is SMNVEV in the germline V gene (reference sequence). V was clipped by 0 bases and J by 9 bases; unmatched bases: 16. The CDR3, as DNA: TGTGCCAGCAGTTTATCTGGAGGGGGCGGTGGGGCCATACAAAAACTGTTTTTT. Its translation is CASSLSGGGGGAIQKLFF.

The chain recombines TRBV30 with TRBJ1-1, with 8 bases lining up with TRBD1. V dropped 8 bases and J dropped 0; count of bases not matched to a gene: 2. Looked up from germline, CDR1 is GTSNPN and CDR2 is SVGIG (reference sequence). The CDR3 consists of 12 residues. The DNA of the CDR3 is TGTGCCGGGGACAGGATGAACACTGAAGCTTTCTTT. This encodes CAGDRMNTEAFF.

The CDR3 reads CASQGSFAGYHEQYF. The CDR3 DNA sequence: TGTGCCAGCCAGGGGTCTTTTGCGGGTTACCACGAGCAGTACTTC. This chain uses TRBV19 with TRBJ2-7; a weak D match, TRBD1 (6 bases). V shed 9 bases and J shed 5 bases, with 23 bases lying between them. Per the germline V gene, CDR1 is LNHDA and CDR2 is SQIVND (reference sequence). The CDR3 totals 15 residues.

This clone was detected once. The CDR3 nucleotides are TGCGCCAGCAGCTCTGGCGGGACCGGGGGGGCCAAAAACATTCAGTACTTC. Its protein is CASSSGGTGGAKNIQYF. The gene calls are TRBV5-1 and TRBJ2-4; 7 nucleotides agree with TRBD2. Per the germline V gene, CDR1 is SGHRS and CDR2 is YFSETQ. Trimming cost V 3 bases and J 1 base; bases outside gene matches: 10. This CDR3 has 17 residues.

The gene calls are TRBV12-3 or TRBV12-4 and TRBJ1-2, with TRBD1 as a possible D gene (5 bases). This CDR3 region has 13 residues. Trimming shortened V by 10 bases and J by 3 bases, and 15 bases separated the two germline ends. As DNA, the CDR3 is TGTGCCACCAATTGGGGGGGTCACTATGGCTACACCTTC. It specifies CATNWGGHYGYTF.

The chain links TRBV19 to TRBJ2-7, with D possibly matching TRBD1 (6 bases). The germline CDR1 and CDR2 sequences are LNHDA and SQIVND (reference sequence). The CDR3 sequence is 14 residues long. Trimming pared 2 bases from V and 6 bases from J, leaving 14 bases between. This chain's CDR3 is CASSIISGQTEQYF. The CDR3 nucleotides are TGTGCCAGTAGTATAATCTCCGGACAGACCGAGCAGTACTTC.

The V call is TRBV6-2 or TRBV6-3, the J call TRBJ1-6; the D is unclear. CDR1 MNHEY and CDR2 SVGEGT come from the germline V gene. V shed 5 bases and J shed 7 bases, with 12 bases lying between them. The CDR3 has 14 residues. The CDR3 nucleotides are TGTGCCAGCAGTGCCAACCGGGAGAATTCACCCCTCCACTTT. It codes for CASSANRENSPLHF.